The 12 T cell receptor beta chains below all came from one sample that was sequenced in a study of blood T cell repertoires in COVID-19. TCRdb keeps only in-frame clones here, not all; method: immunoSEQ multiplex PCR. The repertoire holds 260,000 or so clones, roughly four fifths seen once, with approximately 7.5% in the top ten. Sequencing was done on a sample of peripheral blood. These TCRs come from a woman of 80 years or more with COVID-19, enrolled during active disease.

The CDR3 nucleotides are TGTGCCAGTAGTATGTCGATGACTAGCGGGAAGCCCGGGGAGCTGTTTTTT. Encoded protein: CASSMSMTSGKPGELFF. The chain joins TRBV19 to TRBJ2-2; 11 nucleotides agree with TRBD2. Germline V gene lookup returns CDR1 LNHDA and CDR2 SQIVND (reference sequence). This CDR3 is built from 17 residues. Unmatched junction bases numbered 9, after V lost 3 bases and J lost 6 bases.

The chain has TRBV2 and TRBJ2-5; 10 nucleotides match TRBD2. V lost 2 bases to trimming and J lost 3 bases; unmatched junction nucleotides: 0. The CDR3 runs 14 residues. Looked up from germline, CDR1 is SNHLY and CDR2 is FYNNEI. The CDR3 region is CASSETSGEETQYF. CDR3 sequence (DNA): TGTGCCAGCAGTGAAACTAGCGGGGAAGAGACCCAGTACTTC.

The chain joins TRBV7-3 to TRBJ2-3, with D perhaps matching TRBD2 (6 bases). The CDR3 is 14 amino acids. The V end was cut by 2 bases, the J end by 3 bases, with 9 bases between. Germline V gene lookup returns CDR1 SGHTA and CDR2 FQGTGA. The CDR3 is CASSLPGRTDTQYF. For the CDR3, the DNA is TGTGCCAGCAGCTTACCGGGGAGGACAGATACGCAGTATTTT.

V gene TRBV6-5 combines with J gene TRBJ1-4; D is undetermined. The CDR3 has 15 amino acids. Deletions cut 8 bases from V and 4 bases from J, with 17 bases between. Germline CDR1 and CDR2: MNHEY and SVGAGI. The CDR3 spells CASGGVTSSNEKLFF. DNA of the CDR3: TGTGCCAGCGGCGGGGTAACATCGAGTAATGAAAAACTGTTTTTT.

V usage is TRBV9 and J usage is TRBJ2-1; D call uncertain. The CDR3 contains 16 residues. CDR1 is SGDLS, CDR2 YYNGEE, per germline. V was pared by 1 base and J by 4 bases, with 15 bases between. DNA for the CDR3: TGTGCCAGCAGCGTACTTAGGATAGCTGGATACAATGAGCAGTTCTTC. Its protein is CASSVLRIAGYNEQFF. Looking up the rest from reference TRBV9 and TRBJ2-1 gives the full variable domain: DSGVTQTPKHLITATGQRVTLRCSPRSGDLSVYWYQQSLDQGLQFLIQYYNGEERAKGNILERFSAQQFPDLHSELNLSSLELGDSALYFCASSVLRIAGYNEQFFGPGTRLTVL.

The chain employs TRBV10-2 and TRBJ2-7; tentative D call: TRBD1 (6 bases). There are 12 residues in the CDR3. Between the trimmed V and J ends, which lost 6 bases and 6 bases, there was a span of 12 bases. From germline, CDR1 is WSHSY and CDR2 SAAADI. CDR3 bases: TGCGCCAGCAGCCCCTCAGGGGTCGAGCAGTACTTC. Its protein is CASSPSGVEQYF.

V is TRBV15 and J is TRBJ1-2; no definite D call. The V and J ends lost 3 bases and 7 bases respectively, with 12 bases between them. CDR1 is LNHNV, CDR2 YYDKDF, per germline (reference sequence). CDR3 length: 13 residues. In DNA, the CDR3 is TGTGCCACCAGCAGCAACCGGGGTAGTGGCTACACCTTC. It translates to CATSSNRGSGYTF.

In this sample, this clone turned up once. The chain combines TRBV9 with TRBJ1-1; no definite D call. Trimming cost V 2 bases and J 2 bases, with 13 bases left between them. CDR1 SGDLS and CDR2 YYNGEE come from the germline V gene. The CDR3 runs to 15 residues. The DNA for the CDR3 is TGTGCCAGCAGCGTTCAAGGAGGATTTAACACTGAAGCTTTCTTT. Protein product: CASSVQGGFNTEAFF.

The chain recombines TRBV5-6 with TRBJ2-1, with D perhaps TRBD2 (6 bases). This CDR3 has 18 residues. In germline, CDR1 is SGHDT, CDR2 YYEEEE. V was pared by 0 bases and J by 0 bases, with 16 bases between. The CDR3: CASSLVGRGPSSYNEQFF. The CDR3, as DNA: TGTGCCAGCAGCTTGGTCGGGCGGGGCCCGAGCTCCTACAATGAGCAGTTCTTC.

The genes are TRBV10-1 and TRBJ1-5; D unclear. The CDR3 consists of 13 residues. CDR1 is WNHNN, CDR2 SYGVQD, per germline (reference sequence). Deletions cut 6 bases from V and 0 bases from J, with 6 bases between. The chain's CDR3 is CASSAGSNQPQHF. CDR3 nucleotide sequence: TGCGCCAGCAGCGCGGGTAGCAATCAGCCCCAGCATTTT.

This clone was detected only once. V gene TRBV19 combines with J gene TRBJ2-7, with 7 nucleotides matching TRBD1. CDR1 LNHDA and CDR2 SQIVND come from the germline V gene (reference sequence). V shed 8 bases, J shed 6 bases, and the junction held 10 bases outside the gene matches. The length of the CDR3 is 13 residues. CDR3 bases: TGTGCCAGTTCGAGGCAGGGACAGAGCGAGCAGTACTTC. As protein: CASSRQGQSEQYF.

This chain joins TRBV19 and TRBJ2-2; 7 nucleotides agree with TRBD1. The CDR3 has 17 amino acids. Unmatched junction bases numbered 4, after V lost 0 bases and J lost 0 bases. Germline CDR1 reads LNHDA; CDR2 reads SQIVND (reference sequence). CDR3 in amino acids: CASSIEGQIANTGELFF. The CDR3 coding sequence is TGTGCCAGTAGTATAGAGGGACAGATCGCGAACACCGGGGAGCTGTTTTTT. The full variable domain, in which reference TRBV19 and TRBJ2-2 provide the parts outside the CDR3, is DGGITQSPKYLFRKEGQNVTLSCEQNLNHDAMYWYRQDPGQGLRLIYYSQIVNDFQKGDIAEGYSVSREKKESFPLTVTSAQKNPTAFYLCASSIEGQIANTGELFFGEGSRLTVL.